The 19 T cell receptor beta chains below all came from one sample that was sequenced in a study of blood T cell repertoires in COVID-19. Profiled with immunoSEQ multiplex PCR; TCRdb holds only in-frame clones, not every one. The sample lists about 98,000 clones; 70% to 90% were seen once. Input material: peripheral blood. The origin of the receptors is a man in his forties or fifties with active COVID-19.

This CDR3 is CASVRDRAWGGGAMKTQYF. In DNA form, the CDR3 reads TGTGCCAGCGTTCGTGACCGCGCTTGGGGCGGGGGGGCCATGAAGACCCAGTACTTC. The chain couples TRBV7-8 to TRBJ2-5; 9 bases fit TRBD2. V lost 8 bases and J lost 6; bases outside the gene matches: 25. Germline values: CDR1 SGHVS, CDR2 FQNEAQ. The CDR3 loop spans 19 amino acids.

V usage is TRBV19 and J usage is TRBJ1-4, with 9 bases lining up with TRBD1. Looked up from germline, CDR1 is LNHDA and CDR2 is SQIVND (reference sequence). The CDR3 is 15 amino acids. V gave up 7 bases and J gave up 3 bases; unmatched junction bases: 6. The DNA for the CDR3 is TGTGCCAGTACCCCCGGACAGGGGTCTAATGAAAAACTGTTTTTT. Translated, it gives CASTPGQGSNEKLFF.

This chain connects TRBV4-3 to TRBJ2-5; maybe TRBD2 (5 bases). CDR3 length: 15 amino acids. The germline gives CDR1 LGHNA, CDR2 YSLEER. V shed 0 bases and J shed 5 bases, with 13 bases lying between them. CDR3 coding DNA: TGCGCCAGCAGCCAAGAACCGGGGTCATGGGAGACCCAGTACTTC. This sequence encodes CASSQEPGSWETQYF.

The chain has TRBV20-1 and TRBJ2-2; a possible D gene is TRBD2 (6 bases). V lost 3 bases to trimming and J lost 0 bases, with 11 bases between them. The CDR3 has 15 amino acids. Germline V lookup: CDR1 DFQATT, CDR2 SNEGSKA (reference sequence). The CDR3 DNA reads as TGCAGTGCTAGTGTCGGGAGCCCGAACACCGGGGAGCTGTTTTTT. Translating gives CSASVGSPNTGELFF.

The chain uses TRBV10-3 and TRBJ1-5, with D unclear. CDR1 and CDR2 (germline): ENHRY, SYGVKD. The CDR3 runs to 17 residues. V shed 0 bases and J shed 1 base, with 13 bases lying between them. In nucleotides, the CDR3 is TGTGCCATCAGTGAGTCAGGGAGGAAAGGAAGCAATCAGCCCCAGCATTTT. The encoded protein is CAISESGRKGSNQPQHF.

This clone was seen a single time. CDR3 DNA sequence: TGTGCCAGCAGCTTGACAGGTGATGCTTTCTTT. Translation: CASSLTGDAFF. V gene TRBV5-6 combines with J gene TRBJ1-1, with D perhaps TRBD1 (5 bases). The V gene's germline CDR1 is SGHDT and CDR2 YYEEEE. The CDR3 consists of 11 residues. The V gene lost 1 base and the J gene lost 11 bases, with 9 bases spanning the gap.

This clone was found once. The chain carries TRBV6-5 and TRBJ2-7; TRBD1 aligns across 9 bases. After removal of 1 base from V and 5 bases from J, the junction contained 6 bases not matched to a gene. The CDR3 runs to 15 residues. Germline V lookup: CDR1 MNHEY, CDR2 SVGAGI. CDR3 bases: TGTGCCAGCAGTTACTTTACAGGGGGCGACCACGAGCAGTACTTC. Translated: CASSYFTGGDHEQYF.

This chain uses TRBV11-3 with TRBJ2-5, with a tentative D call TRBD2 (5 bases). There are 13 residues in the CDR3. Trimming left V 3 bases short and J 4 bases short, with 9 bases between. Per the germline V gene, CDR1 is SGHNT and CDR2 is YENEEA. CDR3 in DNA: TGTGCCAGCAGCTTGGACTGCGGAGAGACCCAGTACTTC. It specifies CASSLDCGETQYF.

The chain links TRBV30 to TRBJ2-1, with D maybe TRBD2 (5 bases). This CDR3 is built from 13 residues. V was cut by 3 bases and J by 4 bases, with 10 bases left in between. The germline gives CDR1 GTSNPN, CDR2 SVGIG (reference sequence). The DNA for the CDR3 is TGTGCCTGGAGCGGAAGGAGGTACAATGAGCAGTTCTTC. This codes for CAWSGRRYNEQFF.

V gene TRBV5-1 combines with J gene TRBJ1-3, with 8 positions matching TRBD1. CDR1 and CDR2 (germline): SGHRS, YFSETQ. Trimming at V came to 0 bases and at J to 4 bases, leaving 6 bases not matched to a gene. This CDR3 spans 16 amino acids. CDR3 sequence: CASSLEAGDRGNTIYF. Written as DNA, the CDR3 is TGCGCCAGCAGCTTGGAGGCAGGGGACAGGGGAAACACCATATATTTT.

The chain links TRBV4-1 to TRBJ2-2; D remains unclear. Trimming shortened V by 1 base and J by 6 bases, and 9 bases separated the two germline ends. The CDR3 loop spans 14 amino acids. Germline CDR1 is MGHRA and CDR2 is YSYEKL. Here the CDR3 reads CASSQVGEAGELFF. CDR3 nucleotide sequence: TGCGCCAGCAGCCAAGTTGGAGAGGCCGGGGAGCTGTTTTTT.

J is TRBJ2-3 and V is TRBV5-6, with D hard to call. The length of the CDR3 is 17 residues. Germline V CDR1 and CDR2: SGHDT, YYEEEE. The ends were cut back, 4 bases at V and 0 bases at J, with 18 bases in the middle. CDR3 sequence (DNA): TGTGCCAGCAGCCTGGGTCGCCAGTTATCTAGCACAGATACGCAGTATTTT. Its protein is CASSLGRQLSSTDTQYF. The full variable domain, its missing parts supplied by reference TRBV5-6 and TRBJ2-3, is DAGVTQSPTHLIKTRGQQVTLRCSPKSGHDTVSWYQQALGQGPQFIFQYYEEEERQRGNFPDRFSGHQFPNYSSELNVNALLLGDSALYLCASSLGRQLSSTDTQYFGPGTRLTVL.

The chain has TRBV27 and TRBJ2-6; no reliable D call. Trimming took off 6 bases at V and 1 base at J, with 4 bases between the two ends. Germline lookup yields CDR1 MNHEY and CDR2 SMNVEV (reference sequence). The CDR3 runs 13 residues. CDR3 sequence (DNA): TGTGCCAGCAGGGAGTCTGGGGCCAACGTCCTGACTTTC. Translated: CASRESGANVLTF.

This sequence joins TRBV9 and TRBJ2-2; the match to TRBD2 covers 7 bases. V shed 6 bases, J shed 3 bases, and the junction held 5 bases outside the gene matches. The CDR3 is made up of 14 amino acids. Per the germline V gene, CDR1 is SGDLS and CDR2 is YYNGEE. The CDR3 bases are TGTGCCAGCAAGTTGGGGAGGGACACCGGGGAGCTGTTTTTT. This gives the protein CASKLGRDTGELFF.

The J gene is TRBJ2-5, the V gene TRBV6-5; weak D call: TRBD2 (6 bases). Trimming shortened V by 7 bases and J by 5 bases, and 8 bases separated the two germline ends. This CDR3 region has 11 residues. CDR1 is MNHEY, CDR2 SVGAGI, per germline. The CDR3 protein is CASTGRETQYF. CDR3 DNA: TGTGCCAGCACAGGGAGGGAGACCCAGTACTTC.

This sequence joins TRBV18 and TRBJ1-1; possible D gene TRBD1, 6 bases. Germline loops: CDR1 KGHSH, CDR2 LQKENI. This CDR3 comprises 15 residues. The V end lost 3 bases, the J end lost 1 base, and 12 bases lay between the germline ends. This chain's CDR3 is CASSPEQGPNTEAFF. The CDR3 nucleotides are TGTGCCAGCTCACCCGAACAGGGCCCGAACACTGAAGCTTTCTTT.

The chain is built from TRBV3-1 (or the pseudogene TRBV3-2) and TRBJ1-2; the D gene is possibly TRBD1 (5 bases). This CDR3 comprises 13 residues. Germline CDR1 is LGHDT and CDR2 is YNNKEL (reference sequence). Trimming cost V 5 bases and J 8 bases, with 15 bases left between them. The CDR3 coding sequence is TGTGCCAGCAGCAAAGGGGCAGGTAAAGGCTACACCTTC. Encoded protein: CASSKGAGKGYTF.

The chain joins TRBV6-5 to TRBJ1-2; D perhaps matches TRBD1 (6 bases). Germline V CDR1 and CDR2: MNHEY, SVGAGI. With 6 bases removed from V and 8 bases from J, the gap between germline ends came to 22 bases. This CDR3 has 15 residues. CDR3 nucleotides: TGTGCCAGCAGCCGGGGGGAGCGGGGGCGTAGAGGCTACACCTTC. Protein: CASSRGERGRRGYTF.

This clone was observed a handful of times. V usage is TRBV28 and J usage is TRBJ1-2; TRBD1 matches 7 bases. The CDR3 covers 13 residues. Germline loops: CDR1 MDHEN, CDR2 SYDVKM. The CDR3 reads CVACKQGNYGYTF. The CDR3 nucleotides are TGTGTAGCTTGCAAACAGGGGAACTATGGCTACACCTTC.